This T cell receptor (beta chain) was profiled in a study of blood T cells in healthy people across ages. CDR3 length equals 12 residues. With 5 bases removed from V and 9 bases from J, the gap between germline ends came to 8 bases. A second roughly 6 to 11 cycle PCR used barcoded and J-beta primers. TCRdb re-analysed the 5' RACE reads in MiXCR, keeping a single row per CDR3 protein. The table includes approximately 800,000 distinct CDR3 sequences, 20% to 30% detected once. A further study also used this sample, focusing on T cells of mothers and their children.

Material for sequencing was blood. The rearrangement uses TRBV12-3 or TRBV12-4 and TRBJ1-6; perhaps TRBD1 as D (6 bases). The TCR was taken from a boy younger than 18 in good health. CDR3 nucleotides: TGTGCCAGCAGTCAAGGGGGTTCACCCCTCCACTTT. Residues: CASSQGGSPLHF.